This T cell receptor (beta chain) is from a study of T cells in Graves' hyperthyroidism and ophthalmopathy. Amplified TCR beta CDR3 regions came from RNA transcripts. The TCR CDR3 was amplified in a first-round RT-PCR using the HTBI primer set. TCRdb re-derived calls from the multiplex PCR reads in MiXCR, one entry per CDR3 protein. The sample yields about 210,000 distinct CDR3 sequences, 17% seen once. The authors deemed Graves' hyperthyroidism stable absent ophthalmopathy progression within 18 months. Patients were excluded for uncontrolled infection, other autoimmune disease, pregnancy or lactation. Diagnoses were made from clinical symptoms, serum measures (thyroxine and TRAb), thyroid ultrasound and orbital computed tomography. This clonotype occurred many times. Germline CDR1 is SGHDT and CDR2 is YYEEEE. Deletions cut 4 bases from V and 0 bases from J, with 11 bases between. The CDR3 extends over 14 amino acids.

Sequenced material: blood. V and J are TRBV5-6 and TRBJ2-7; no definite D call. This TCR derives from a man aged 50-59 years with Graves' hyperthyroidism. CDR3 loop: CASSVDRVSYEQYF. Here the CDR3 DNA reads TGTGCCAGCAGCGTGGACCGGGTCTCCTACGAGCAGTACTTC. Supplemented by reference TRBV5-6 and TRBJ2-7, the full variable domain reads DAGVTQSPTHLIKTRGQQVTLRCSPKSGHDTVSWYQQALGQGPQFIFQYYEEEERQRGNFPDRFSGHQFPNYSSELNVNALLLGDSALYLCASSVDRVSYEQYFGPGTRLTVT.